This T cell receptor (beta chain) is from a study of blood T cells in healthy people across ages. V gave up 11 bases and J gave up 6 bases; unmatched junction bases: 4. CDR1 is SNHLY and CDR2 is FYNNEI in the germline V gene. The CDR3 is 12 amino acids. Sample-barcoded 5' priming and a J-beta primer mix drove a second PCR of about 6 to 11 cycles. TCRdb fed the 5' RACE reads into MiXCR, producing one record per CDR3 protein. The sample holds 1,800,000 or so distinct CDR3 sequences, more than 35% seen once. This receptor was obtained from a human donor in good health. This rearrangement joins TRBV2 to TRBJ2-1; the match to TRBD1 covers 10 bases. Sequencing was done on a sample of blood. As DNA, the CDR3 is TGTGCCTGGAGACAGGGGGCCAATGAGCAGTTCTTC. Amino acid sequence: CAWRQGANEQFF.